A selection of T cell receptor beta chains follows, all from one sample in a study of OX40 agonist ivuxolimab in advanced cancers. Data came from immunoSEQ multiplex PCR; TCRdb stores just in-frame clones and leaves some out. The data contain about 72,000 clones, approximately 92% of them singletons. Source: CD4+ or CD8+ T cells sorted from blood, taken in a trial of the OX40 agonist ivuxolimab. These TCRs come from an adult with an advanced solid tumor such as melanoma, head and neck, liver or kidney cancer. Each CDR3 is given with its conserved first and last residue. Fields, in order: CDR3 DNA, CDR3 protein, D gene, J gene, V gene, clone size. A D gene is named only where the DNA matches it firmly. Clone size is shown for a subset of rows, as once, few, many or a class of expanded clone.

DNA: TGTGCCAGCAGTCAATCAAGGTCGGATACGCAGTATTTT
CDR3: CASSQSRSDTQYF
D: NA
J: TRBJ2-3
V: TRBV7-6
size: NA

DNA: TGTGCCAGCAGCTTGGATGCCCTCACAGATACGCAGTATTTT
CDR3: CASSLDALTDTQYF
D: NA
J: TRBJ2-3
V: TRBV11-3
size: NA

DNA: TGTGCCAGCAGTGAAGGGGGGTTCTTCGAGCAGTACTTC
CDR3: CASSEGGFFEQYF
D: NA
J: TRBJ2-7
V: TRBV2
size: NA

DNA: TGTGCCAGCAGTTCCTTTCAGGGGGCGGGCACCGGGGAGCTGTTTTTT
CDR3: CASSSFQGAGTGELFF
D: TRBD1
J: TRBJ2-2
V: TRBV6-6
size: NA

DNA: TGCGCCAGCAGCCGGACAGAACCTGCGAGTGAAAAACTGTTTTTT
CDR3: CASSRTEPASEKLFF
D: NA
J: TRBJ1-4
V: TRBV5-1
size: NA

DNA: TGTGCCAGCACTAAAGGGCTAAACAATGAGCAGTTCTTC
CDR3: CASTKGLNNEQFF
D: NA
J: TRBJ2-1
V: TRBV6-1
size: NA

DNA: TGTGCCAGCTCTTCGGACAGCTACGAGCAGTACTTC
CDR3: CASSSDSYEQYF
D: NA
J: TRBJ2-7
V: TRBV2
size: NA

DNA: TGTGCCAGCAGTCGGACAGTTCCCTACGAGCAGTACTTC
CDR3: CASSRTVPYEQYF
D: NA
J: TRBJ2-7
V: TRBV6-5
size: NA

DNA: TGCGCCAGCAGCATGAGGGGTGAAAAACTGTTTTTT
CDR3: CASSMRGEKLFF
D: NA
J: TRBJ1-4
V: TRBV5-1
size: NA

DNA: TGCAGTGCTAGCCGCGTAAATGAGCAGTTCTTC
CDR3: CSASRVNEQFF
D: NA
J: TRBJ2-1
V: TRBV20-1
size: NA

DNA: TGTGCCAGCAGTTACGATGTCCTTTTGAACACTGAAGCTTTCTTT
CDR3: CASSYDVLLNTEAFF
D: NA
J: TRBJ1-1
V: TRBV6-6
size: NA

DNA: TGCGCCAGCAGCTACGGGACAGGGGGCCTGCGTGGCTACACCTTC
CDR3: CASSYGTGGLRGYTF
D: TRBD1
J: TRBJ1-2
V: TRBV5-1
size: NA

DNA: TGTGCCAGTAGTATAGGATCTCCGGGATACCAGCCCCAGCATTTT
CDR3: CASSIGSPGYQPQHF
D: NA
J: TRBJ1-5
V: TRBV19
size: NA

DNA: TGTGCCAGCAGTTCCCTCGGGACCTCGAGAAATCAGCCCCAGCATTTT
CDR3: CASSSLGTSRNQPQHF
D: NA
J: TRBJ1-5
V: TRBV28
size: NA

DNA: TGTGCCAGCAGCCTACAAAGGAGTGACGAGCAGTACTTC
CDR3: CASSLQRSDEQYF
D: NA
J: TRBJ2-7
V: TRBV4-2
size: NA

DNA: TGTGCCAGCAGTGGGCACCGGACAGGGGATCAGCCCCAGCATTTT
CDR3: CASSGHRTGDQPQHF
D: TRBD1
J: TRBJ1-5
V: TRBV2
size: NA

DNA: TGTGCCAGCAGTGGAAGACTAGCGATGATGGGAGAGACCCAGTACTTC
CDR3: CASSGRLAMMGETQYF
D: TRBD2
J: TRBJ2-5
V: TRBV27
size: NA

DNA: TGTGCCAGCAGGCCCGGGGACGGGGAGCTGTTTTTT
CDR3: CASRPGDGELFF
D: NA
J: TRBJ2-2
V: TRBV2
size: NA

DNA: TGTGCCATCAGTGAGTCCATAGACAGGCAAGAGCAGTTCTTC
CDR3: CAISESIDRQEQFF
D: NA
J: TRBJ2-1
V: TRBV10-3
size: NA

DNA: TGTGCCAGCAGCCAAGGGGTTCCCCGAAACTATGGCTACACCTTC
CDR3: CASSQGVPRNYGYTF
D: NA
J: TRBJ1-2
V: TRBV4-2
size: NA

DNA: TGCGCCAGCAGCCAAGGGACAGTAAAGGGCAGGAGCAATCAGCCCCAGCATTTT
CDR3: CASSQGTVKGRSNQPQHF
D: NA
J: TRBJ1-5
V: TRBV4-1
size: NA

DNA: TGCGCCAGCAGCTTGGCCCCACAGTCGGACACCATATATTTT
CDR3: CASSLAPQSDTIYF
D: NA
J: TRBJ1-3
V: TRBV5-1
size: NA

DNA: TGTGCCAGCAGCGTAGATCTGAACGGGGAGCAGTACTTC
CDR3: CASSVDLNGEQYF
D: NA
J: TRBJ2-7
V: TRBV9
size: NA

DNA: TGTGCCAGCAGCCCCCGGAGACTAGCGGGAGAGACCCAGTACTTC
CDR3: CASSPRRLAGETQYF
D: TRBD2
J: TRBJ2-5
V: TRBV27
size: once

DNA: TGCGCCAGCAGCCAAGGGGACAGACGGAATTCACCCCTCCACTTT
CDR3: CASSQGDRRNSPLHF
D: TRBD1
J: TRBJ1-6
V: TRBV4-1
size: few

DNA: TGTGCCAGTAGCCTGCAACTAACTAGCGGGGGAGAGACCCAGTACTTC
CDR3: CASSLQLTSGGETQYF
D: TRBD2
J: TRBJ2-5
V: TRBV19
size: NA

DNA: TGCGCCAGCAGTGCACGGGGATACGAGCAGTACTTC
CDR3: CASSARGYEQYF
D: NA
J: TRBJ2-7
V: TRBV10-1
size: NA

DNA: TGTGCCAGCACCCTTTCAGGGCTTCGTACCGGGGAGCTGTTTTTT
CDR3: CASTLSGLRTGELFF
D: NA
J: TRBJ2-2
V: TRBV7-9
size: NA

DNA: TGTGCCACCAGCAGAGATTTAGGGGACGGAAGCACAGATACGCAGTATTTT
CDR3: CATSRDLGDGSTDTQYF
D: NA
J: TRBJ2-3
V: TRBV15
size: NA

DNA: TGTGCCAGCAGCCCGCACCTACTATACAATGAGCAGTTCTTC
CDR3: CASSPHLLYNEQFF
D: NA
J: TRBJ2-1
V: TRBV7-2
size: NA